This is a list of T cell receptor beta chains from one sample in a study of blood T cell repertoires in COVID-19. Sequenced by immunoSEQ multiplex PCR; TCRdb stores in-frame clones only, minus some. This table holds some 100,000 clones, about 80% found once. Sequenced material: peripheral blood. Receptors were obtained from a human donor in a cohort sampled during active COVID-19. Both conserved end residues are part of each CDR3. Fields, in order: clone size, D gene, J gene, V gene, CDR3 DNA, CDR3 protein. The D gene is left open where the match is weak. Clone size is shown for a subset of rows, as once, few, many or a class of expanded clone.

abundance: NA
d_gene: TRBD1
j_gene: TRBJ1-4
v_gene: TRBV5-1
CDR3nt: TGCGCCAGCAGCTACTACGGACAGGGTGGGTTGACTAATGAAAAACTGTTTTTT
CDR3aa: CASSYYGQGGLTNEKLFF

abundance: NA
d_gene: NA
j_gene: TRBJ2-5
v_gene: TRBV10-2
CDR3nt: TGCGCCACCAGCGGAGGGAGAGGGGACCAAGAGACCCAGTACTTC
CDR3aa: CATSGGRGDQETQYF

abundance: once
d_gene: TRBD2
j_gene: TRBJ2-5
v_gene: TRBV7-9
CDR3nt: TGTGCCAGCAGCTTAGGGCCTGGACTAGCGGGAGGGGTAGAGACCCAGTACTTC
CDR3aa: CASSLGPGLAGGVETQYF

abundance: NA
d_gene: NA
j_gene: TRBJ2-1
v_gene: TRBV6-5
CDR3nt: TGTGCCAGCGCCAGGGTGATGTACAATGAGCAGTTCTTC
CDR3aa: CASARVMYNEQFF

abundance: NA
d_gene: TRBD1
j_gene: TRBJ2-5
v_gene: TRBV24-1
CDR3nt: TGTGCCACCAGTGATTCAGGGGGTAGATTAGAGACCCAGTACTTC
CDR3aa: CATSDSGGRLETQYF

abundance: NA
d_gene: TRBD2
j_gene: TRBJ2-7
v_gene: TRBV5-1
CDR3nt: TGCGCCAGCAGCTCCCCGGGACTAGCGGGGGGGCACTCCGAGCAGTACTTC
CDR3aa: CASSSPGLAGGHSEQYF

abundance: NA
d_gene: TRBD1
j_gene: TRBJ1-4
v_gene: TRBV19
CDR3nt: TGTGCCAGTAGTCAAGGACAGGGATGGGGTGAAAAACTGTTTTTT
CDR3aa: CASSQGQGWGEKLFF

abundance: NA
d_gene: NA
j_gene: TRBJ1-3
v_gene: TRBV9
CDR3nt: TGTGCCAGCAGCGTAGGTGGCGGGGTGGGAAACACCATATATTTT
CDR3aa: CASSVGGGVGNTIYF

abundance: few
d_gene: TRBD1
j_gene: TRBJ2-7
v_gene: TRBV5-1
CDR3nt: TGCGCCAGCAAATGGGACAGGGGAACTAGCGAGCAGTACTTC
CDR3aa: CASKWDRGTSEQYF

abundance: NA
d_gene: NA
j_gene: TRBJ2-7
v_gene: TRBV20-1
CDR3nt: TGCAGTGCTTCCACGGCCTACGAGCAGTACTTC
CDR3aa: CSASTAYEQYF

abundance: few
d_gene: TRBD1
j_gene: TRBJ2-1
v_gene: TRBV2
CDR3nt: TGTGCCAGCAGGAGACAGGGGGGCGCGATATCTGAGCAGTTCTTC
CDR3aa: CASRRQGGAISEQFF

abundance: many
d_gene: TRBD1
j_gene: TRBJ2-7
v_gene: TRBV19
CDR3nt: TGTGCCAGTAAGGGGACAGGAGAGTACGAGCAGTACTTC
CDR3aa: CASKGTGEYEQYF

abundance: NA
d_gene: TRBD1
j_gene: TRBJ2-7
v_gene: TRBV13
CDR3nt: TGTGCCAGCAGCACCGGGACAGGGCTCTCCTACGAGCAGTACTTC
CDR3aa: CASSTGTGLSYEQYF

abundance: NA
d_gene: TRBD2
j_gene: TRBJ2-1
v_gene: TRBV5-1
CDR3nt: TGCGCCAGCAGGGCTAGCGGGATCTACAATGAGCAGTTCTTC
CDR3aa: CASRASGIYNEQFF

abundance: NA
d_gene: NA
j_gene: TRBJ2-1
v_gene: TRBV18
CDR3nt: TGTGCCAGCTCGCTCAGACTAGACTCCTACAATGAGCAGTTCTTC
CDR3aa: CASSLRLDSYNEQFF

abundance: NA
d_gene: TRBD1
j_gene: TRBJ2-7
v_gene: TRBV5-4
CDR3nt: TGTGCCAGCAGCCGAGGACAGGGGAGCTCCTACGAGCAGTACTTC
CDR3aa: CASSRGQGSSYEQYF

abundance: NA
d_gene: TRBD1
j_gene: TRBJ2-3
v_gene: TRBV18
CDR3nt: TGTGCCAGCTCACCTCCGGACAGGGTCGGAGATACGCAGTATTTT
CDR3aa: CASSPPDRVGDTQYF

abundance: once
d_gene: TRBD2
j_gene: TRBJ2-2
v_gene: TRBV6-1
CDR3nt: TGTGCCAGCAGTGCTAGGACTAGCGGGAGCACCGGGGAGCTGTTTTTT
CDR3aa: CASSARTSGSTGELFF

abundance: NA
d_gene: TRBD1
j_gene: TRBJ1-6
v_gene: TRBV6-5
CDR3nt: TGTGCCAGCAGTTTACAGGGGGCTTTACCTAATTCACCCCTCCACTTT
CDR3aa: CASSLQGALPNSPLHF

abundance: NA
d_gene: TRBD2
j_gene: TRBJ2-1
v_gene: TRBV5-1
CDR3nt: TGCGCCAGCAGCTTGGGACTAGCGACTACAAATGAGCAGTTCTTC
CDR3aa: CASSLGLATTNEQFF

abundance: NA
d_gene: TRBD1
j_gene: TRBJ1-2
v_gene: TRBV10-3
CDR3nt: TGTGCCACTAAAGGGGGACAGACCTATGGCTACACCTTC
CDR3aa: CATKGGQTYGYTF

abundance: NA
d_gene: NA
j_gene: TRBJ2-1
v_gene: TRBV2
CDR3nt: TGTGCCAGCAGCGCGGCCAATGAGCAGTTCTTC
CDR3aa: CASSAANEQFF

abundance: once
d_gene: NA
j_gene: TRBJ1-1
v_gene: TRBV19
CDR3nt: TGTGCCAGTAGTACCGGGACAACCATAATGAACACTGAAGCTTTCTTT
CDR3aa: CASSTGTTIMNTEAFF

abundance: few
d_gene: TRBD1
j_gene: TRBJ1-1
v_gene: TRBV6-2/TRBV6-3
CDR3nt: TGTGCCAGCAGTTACGGGGGCTTGGCCGGGACAGGGAACACTGAAGCTTTCTTT
CDR3aa: CASSYGGLAGTGNTEAFF

abundance: NA
d_gene: TRBD2
j_gene: TRBJ2-1
v_gene: TRBV19
CDR3nt: TGTGCCAGTAGTAGCGGGAGGGCCTACAATGAGCAGTTCTTC
CDR3aa: CASSSGRAYNEQFF

abundance: NA
d_gene: TRBD1
j_gene: TRBJ2-3
v_gene: TRBV27
CDR3nt: TGTGCCAGCACCAGGGACAGGGACACAGATACGCAGTATTTT
CDR3aa: CASTRDRDTDTQYF

abundance: NA
d_gene: TRBD1
j_gene: TRBJ1-4
v_gene: TRBV4-1
CDR3nt: TGCGCCAGCAGCCAAGCCCCGACAGGGGGACAGGAAAAACTGTTTTTT
CDR3aa: CASSQAPTGGQEKLFF

abundance: NA
d_gene: NA
j_gene: TRBJ2-7
v_gene: TRBV15
CDR3nt: TGTGCCACCAGCCCGAGGAGGGATACCTACGAGCAGTACTTC
CDR3aa: CATSPRRDTYEQYF

abundance: NA
d_gene: NA
j_gene: TRBJ2-4
v_gene: TRBV3-1/TRBV3-2
CDR3nt: TGTGCCAGCAGCCAAGGCCGGGACTTAAGCCTAGCCAAAAACATTCAGTACTTC
CDR3aa: CASSQGRDLSLAKNIQYF

abundance: NA
d_gene: TRBD1
j_gene: TRBJ1-1
v_gene: TRBV10-3
CDR3nt: TGTGCCATCAGTGAGTCCCAGGGGGCTGGGACTGAAGCTTTCTTT
CDR3aa: CAISESQGAGTEAFF

abundance: NA
d_gene: TRBD2
j_gene: TRBJ2-5
v_gene: TRBV3-1/TRBV3-2
CDR3nt: TGTGCCAGCAGCCATCTAGCGGGGGGGCCGGAGACCCAGTACTTC
CDR3aa: CASSHLAGGPETQYF

abundance: NA
d_gene: TRBD2
j_gene: TRBJ2-2
v_gene: TRBV7-2
CDR3nt: TGTGCCAGCAGCCGCGGGGGGCGTCGGACCACCGGGGAGCTGTTTTTT
CDR3aa: CASSRGGRRTTGELFF

abundance: NA
d_gene: TRBD2
j_gene: TRBJ2-1
v_gene: TRBV9
CDR3nt: TGTGCCAGCAGCGTAGGTGGCGGGAGCTCCTACAATGAGCAGTTCTTC
CDR3aa: CASSVGGGSSYNEQFF

abundance: NA
d_gene: TRBD1
j_gene: TRBJ1-6
v_gene: TRBV25-1
CDR3nt: TGTGCCAGCATATCCGGGACAGGGTTGAATTCACCCCTCCACTTT
CDR3aa: CASISGTGLNSPLHF

abundance: few
d_gene: TRBD1
j_gene: TRBJ2-5
v_gene: TRBV6-1
CDR3nt: TGTGCCAGCAGTGACAACAGGGGGCTTCAAGAGACCCAGTACTTC
CDR3aa: CASSDNRGLQETQYF

abundance: NA
d_gene: NA
j_gene: TRBJ2-1
v_gene: TRBV7-9
CDR3nt: TGTGCCAGCAGCTTAGGACAGGAGAAAAACAATGAGCAGTTCTTC
CDR3aa: CASSLGQEKNNEQFF

abundance: NA
d_gene: TRBD2
j_gene: TRBJ2-1
v_gene: TRBV7-3
CDR3nt: TGTGCCAGCAGCTTCTCCTCGAGGGCTAGCGGGAGTAATGAGCAGTTCTTC
CDR3aa: CASSFSSRASGSNEQFF

abundance: once
d_gene: NA
j_gene: TRBJ2-3
v_gene: TRBV7-6
CDR3nt: TGTGCCAGCAGCTTAGCGAGAACAGATACGCAGTATTTT
CDR3aa: CASSLARTDTQYF

abundance: NA
d_gene: NA
j_gene: TRBJ1-5
v_gene: TRBV28
CDR3nt: TGTGCCAGCAGAAGACAGCAGATTAGCAATCAGCCCCAGCATTTT
CDR3aa: CASRRQQISNQPQHF

abundance: NA
d_gene: TRBD1
j_gene: TRBJ2-1
v_gene: TRBV7-3
CDR3nt: TGTGCCAGCAGCTCCGAGGGACAGGGGGCGCGAAATGAGCAGTTCTTC
CDR3aa: CASSSEGQGARNEQFF

abundance: NA
d_gene: NA
j_gene: TRBJ1-1
v_gene: TRBV18
CDR3nt: TGTGCCAGCTCACCACAGCCAGGAGGGAACACTGAAGCTTTCTTT
CDR3aa: CASSPQPGGNTEAFF

abundance: few
d_gene: NA
j_gene: TRBJ1-2
v_gene: TRBV5-4
CDR3nt: TGTGCCAGCAGCTTGGGTGCGGCTAACTACACCTTC
CDR3aa: CASSLGAANYTF

abundance: NA
d_gene: TRBD1
j_gene: TRBJ2-7
v_gene: TRBV18
CDR3nt: TGTGCCAGCTCCCCAGGACAGGGTAGGTCCTACGAGCAGTACTTC
CDR3aa: CASSPGQGRSYEQYF

abundance: once
d_gene: NA
j_gene: TRBJ1-1
v_gene: TRBV2
CDR3nt: TGTGCCAGCAAGGGGGCTGAAGCTTTCTTT
CDR3aa: CASKGAEAFF

abundance: NA
d_gene: TRBD2
j_gene: TRBJ2-7
v_gene: TRBV18
CDR3nt: TGTGCCAGCTCACCACGGGAGGGTAGCGGCGACGAGCAGTACTTC
CDR3aa: CASSPREGSGDEQYF

abundance: few
d_gene: NA
j_gene: TRBJ1-3
v_gene: TRBV3-1/TRBV3-2
CDR3nt: TGTGCCAGCAGCCTCTCAGACTCTGGAAACACCATATATTTT
CDR3aa: CASSLSDSGNTIYF